This TCR beta chain was retrieved from a study of regulatory T cells in long-lasting Graves disease. Regarding time point: persistent/refractory GD, antithyroid drugs over 5 years with positive TRAb. RNA from PBMCs was the source of the TCR library. Graves' disease was diagnosed by American Thyroid Association guidelines. The authors drew patients from an endocrinology department in Xi'an, China. Construction of TCR beta libraries relied on iRepertoire HTBI primers and on Arm-PCR targeting CDR3 regions. TCRdb re-derived calls from the multiplex PCR reads in MiXCR, one entry per CDR3 protein. The sample lists 500,000 to 700,000 distinct CDR3 sequences, about 32% occurring once. Study-wide points: Relative to new patients (roughly 980), persistent patients exhibited greater sharing of public clonotypes (around 2,500). TRBV28, TRBJ1-2 and TRBJ2-5 were favored in persistent disease.

Only a few counts were recorded for this clonotype. The antigen is unknown. V was clipped by 0 bases and J by 1 base, with 4 bases between them. There are 12 residues in the CDR3. The germline gives CDR1 SQVTM, CDR2 ANQGSEA. Specimen: peripheral blood mononuclear cells (PBMCs), collected when the disease was refractory, from a patient treated with antithyroid drugs. The clonotype was recovered from a female donor with Graves disease. The genes are TRBV29-1 and TRBJ2-7; D not resolved. The CDR3 loop reads CSVEDRSYEQYF. The CDR3 nucleotides are TGCAGCGTTGAAGATAGATCCTACGAGCAGTACTTC.